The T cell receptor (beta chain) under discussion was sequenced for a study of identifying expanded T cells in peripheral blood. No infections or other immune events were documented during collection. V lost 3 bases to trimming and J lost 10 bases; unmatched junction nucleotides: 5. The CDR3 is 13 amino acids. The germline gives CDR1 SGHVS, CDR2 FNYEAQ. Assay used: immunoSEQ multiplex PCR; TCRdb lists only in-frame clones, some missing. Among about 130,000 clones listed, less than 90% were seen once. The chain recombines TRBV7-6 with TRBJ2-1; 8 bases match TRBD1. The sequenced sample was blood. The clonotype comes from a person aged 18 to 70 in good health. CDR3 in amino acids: CASSFGDRIEQFF. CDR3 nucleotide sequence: TGTGCCAGCAGCTTCGGGGACAGGATCGAGCAGTTCTTC.